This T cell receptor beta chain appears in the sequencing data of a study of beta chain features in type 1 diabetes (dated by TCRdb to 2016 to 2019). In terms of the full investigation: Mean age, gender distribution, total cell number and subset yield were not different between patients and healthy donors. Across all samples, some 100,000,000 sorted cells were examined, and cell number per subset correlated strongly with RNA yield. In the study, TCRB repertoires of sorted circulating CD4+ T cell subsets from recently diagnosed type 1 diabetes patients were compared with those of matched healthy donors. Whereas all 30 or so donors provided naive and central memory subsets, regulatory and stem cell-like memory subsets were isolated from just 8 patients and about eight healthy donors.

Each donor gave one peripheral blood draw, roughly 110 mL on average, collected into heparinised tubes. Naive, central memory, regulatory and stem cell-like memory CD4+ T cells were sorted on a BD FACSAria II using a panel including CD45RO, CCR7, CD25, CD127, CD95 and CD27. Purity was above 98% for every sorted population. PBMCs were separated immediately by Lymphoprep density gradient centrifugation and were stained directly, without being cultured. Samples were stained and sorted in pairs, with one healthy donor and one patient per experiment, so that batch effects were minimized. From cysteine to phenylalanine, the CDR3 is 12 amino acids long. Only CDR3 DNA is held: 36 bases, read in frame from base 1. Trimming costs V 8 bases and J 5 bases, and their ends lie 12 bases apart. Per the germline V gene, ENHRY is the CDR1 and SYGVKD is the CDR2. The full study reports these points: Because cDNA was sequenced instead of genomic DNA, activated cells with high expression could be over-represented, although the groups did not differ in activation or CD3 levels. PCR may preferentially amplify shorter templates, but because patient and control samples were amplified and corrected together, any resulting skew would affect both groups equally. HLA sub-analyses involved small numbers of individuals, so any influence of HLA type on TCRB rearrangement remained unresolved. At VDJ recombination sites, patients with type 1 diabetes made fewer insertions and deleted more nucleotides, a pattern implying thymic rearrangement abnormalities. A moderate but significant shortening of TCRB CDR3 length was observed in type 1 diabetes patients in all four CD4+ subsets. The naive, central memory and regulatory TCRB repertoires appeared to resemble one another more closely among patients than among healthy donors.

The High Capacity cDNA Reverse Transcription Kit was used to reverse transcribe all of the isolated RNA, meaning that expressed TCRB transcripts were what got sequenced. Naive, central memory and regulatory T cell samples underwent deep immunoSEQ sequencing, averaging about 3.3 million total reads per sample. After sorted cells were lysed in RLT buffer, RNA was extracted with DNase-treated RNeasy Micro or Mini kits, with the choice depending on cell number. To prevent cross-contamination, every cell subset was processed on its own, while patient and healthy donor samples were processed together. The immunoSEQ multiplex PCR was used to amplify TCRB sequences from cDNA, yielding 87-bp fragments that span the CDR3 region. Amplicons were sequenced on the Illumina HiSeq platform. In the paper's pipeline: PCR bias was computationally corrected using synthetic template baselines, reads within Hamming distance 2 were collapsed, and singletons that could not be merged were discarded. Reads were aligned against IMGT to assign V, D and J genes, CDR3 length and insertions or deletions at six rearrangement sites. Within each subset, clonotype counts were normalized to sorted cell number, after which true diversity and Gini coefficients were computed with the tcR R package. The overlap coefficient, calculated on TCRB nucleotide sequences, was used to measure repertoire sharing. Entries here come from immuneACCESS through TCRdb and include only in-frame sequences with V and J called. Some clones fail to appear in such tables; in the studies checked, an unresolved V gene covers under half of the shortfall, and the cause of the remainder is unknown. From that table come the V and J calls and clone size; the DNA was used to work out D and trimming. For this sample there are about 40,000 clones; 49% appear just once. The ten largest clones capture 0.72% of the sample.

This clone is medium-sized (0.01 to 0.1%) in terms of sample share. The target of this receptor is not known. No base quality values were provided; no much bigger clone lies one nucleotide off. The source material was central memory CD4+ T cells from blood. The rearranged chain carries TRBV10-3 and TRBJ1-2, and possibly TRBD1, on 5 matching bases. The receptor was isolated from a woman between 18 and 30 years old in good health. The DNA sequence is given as TGTGCCATCGGAACGACAGCTTATGGCTACACCTTC. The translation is CAIGTTAYGYTF.